This record concerns one TCR beta chain sequence. Its antigen is unknown. Trimming left V 6 bases short and J 6 bases short, with 14 bases between. The germline V gene encodes CDR1 SNHLY and CDR2 FYNNEI. The CDR3 is 14 amino acids. This record comes from a study of Tregs in tolerant kidney transplant recipients. General study results and limits: Few patients were studied, so findings need validation in larger groups. Donor-specific Treg expansion exceeded global Treg expansion in tolerant patients, suggesting antigen drive. For some patients, primers changed over time, blocking nucleotide-level comparison.

Here immunoSEQ multiplex PCR was the method, and the copy in TCRdb shows in-frame clones only, minus some. This table holds over 60,000 clones, about 89% found once. CD4+CD25+CD127- Tregs, CD4+CD25- non-Tregs, CD4 and CD8 cells were sorted. This sample comprised CD4+ T cells from blood, obtained before the transplant. The chain has TRBV2 and TRBJ2-2; a weak D match, TRBD1 (5 bases). The sequence was obtained from a human donor who received a combined kidney and bone marrow transplant. The CDR3 region is CASRLTGESGELFF. Written as DNA, the CDR3 is TGTGCCAGCAGGTTAACAGGCGAATCCGGGGAGCTGTTTTTT.